Detailed here is one TCR beta chain. Germline CDR1 reads LNHDA; CDR2 reads SQIVND (reference sequence). CDR3 size: 15 residues. Trimming stripped 5 bases from V and 2 bases from J, with 16 bases between. In the PCR, 60 Vbeta and 13 Jbeta primers were used. The protocol was immunoSEQ multiplex PCR, while the TCRdb copy is restricted to in-frame clones and leaves out a portion. The sample consists of about 83,000 clones, over 60% of them appearing once. This specimen belongs to a study of cytomegalovirus exposure and HLA in healthy donors. Sequencing was done on a sample of PBMCs. The origin of this receptor is a man in his fifties or sixties in good health and CMV-seronegative. The chain is built from TRBV19 and TRBJ2-7; a weak D match, TRBD2 (6 bases). DNA for the CDR3: TGTGCCAGTAGTTCCCTTTGGGACTCCACCTACGAGCAGTACTTC. Protein sequence: CASSSLWDSTYEQYF.